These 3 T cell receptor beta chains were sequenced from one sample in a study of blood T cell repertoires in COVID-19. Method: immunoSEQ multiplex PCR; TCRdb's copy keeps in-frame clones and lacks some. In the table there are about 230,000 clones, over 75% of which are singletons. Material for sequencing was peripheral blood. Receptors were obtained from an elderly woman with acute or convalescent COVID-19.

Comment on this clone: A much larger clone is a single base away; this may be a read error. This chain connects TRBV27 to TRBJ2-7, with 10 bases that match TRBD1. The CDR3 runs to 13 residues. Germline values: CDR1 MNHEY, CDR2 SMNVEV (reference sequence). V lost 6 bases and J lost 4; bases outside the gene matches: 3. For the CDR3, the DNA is TGTGCCAGCAGCCCGGACAGGGGGTACGAGCAGTACTTC. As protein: CASSPDRGYEQYF.

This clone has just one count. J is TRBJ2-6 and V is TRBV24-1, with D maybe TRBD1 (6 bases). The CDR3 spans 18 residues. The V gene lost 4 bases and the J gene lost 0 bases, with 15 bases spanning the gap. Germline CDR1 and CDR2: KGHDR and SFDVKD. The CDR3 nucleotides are TGTGCCACCAGTGAAGGGGGTTGGGGCCGCTCTGGGGCCAACGTCCTGACTTTC. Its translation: CATSEGGWGRSGANVLTF.

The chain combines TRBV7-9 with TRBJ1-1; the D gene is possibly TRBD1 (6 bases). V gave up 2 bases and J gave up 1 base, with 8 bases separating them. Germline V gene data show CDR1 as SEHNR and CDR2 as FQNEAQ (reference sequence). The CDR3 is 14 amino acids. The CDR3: CASSLRGQNTEAFF. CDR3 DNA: TGTGCCAGCAGCTTAAGGGGACAGAACACTGAAGCTTTCTTT.